Below, one T cell receptor beta chain is given with its context. TCRdb independently ran MiXCR on the RT-PCR reads; one entry per CDR3 protein. The sample consists of about 680,000 distinct CDR3 sequences, around 14% of them appearing once. This CDR3 has 14 amino acids. Trimming pared 4 bases from V and 0 bases from J, leaving 10 bases between. Germline V gene sequence: CDR1 SGHRS, CDR2 YFSETQ. The receptor's source is a female donor in good health, serving as a healthy control. The sequenced material came from memory CD4+ T cells from blood. The chain couples TRBV5-1 to TRBJ1-1, with D hard to call. CDR3 sequence (DNA): TGCGCCAGCAGCCCGTTCTCCATGAACACTGAAGCTTTCTTT. It encodes CASSPFSMNTEAFF.